The T cell receptor beta chain under discussion was sequenced for a study of cytomegalovirus exposure and HLA in healthy donors (dated by TCRdb to the late 2010s). Turning to the overall study: According to an earlier analysis of 550 to 700 of the donors, about 179 million T cells yielded 117 million unique TCR beta sequences and 276 Gb of sequence data. Typing coverage differed by locus: A, B, C, DRB1 and DQB1 were typed in about 620-630 donors, DQA1 in about 500, DPA1 in some 570, and DPB1 in 472. Donor age, sex, ethnicity and CMV serostatus were compiled alongside the repertoire data. In addition to the first cohort of 650 to 800 subjects, a separate validation cohort of some 120 different subjects was used. The aim of the study was to test whether cataloging public T cell receptors could identify signatures of past pathogen exposure. Because of strong linkage in the cohort, roughly five DR-DQ haplotypes were treated as single units for association and clustering. Across approximately 400 genotyped donors of the cohort, an average of about 240,000 unique TCR beta nucleotide sequences per donor were sequenced, and approximately 17% of those sequences were non-productive. A later genetic analysis took genome-wide SNP genotypes for about three fifths of the roughly 700 donors and used that subset as a discovery cohort. Among the roughly 390 genotyped donors, approximately 81% belonged to the genetic ancestry cluster associated with self-reported Caucasian donors. The study combined high-throughput TCR immunosequencing, statistical association of individual TCRs with disease status, and machine learning to predict cytomegalovirus infection status. Both class I and class II loci were covered by HLA typing, at four-digit resolution. Approximately 300 gigabases of sequencing data and approximately 92 million unique TCR sequences made up an early release that covered approximately 620 HLA-typed donors. A later analysis re-analyzed previously published TCR beta repertoires from about 730 donors and added high-resolution HLA genotyping to study TCR occurrence patterns. Using immunosequencing, the study profiled T cell repertoires from 640 or so subjects and related those repertoires to cytomegalovirus serostatus. Every repertoire in the discovery cohort had been generated on one and the same sequencing platform. In an earlier analysis of several hundred of the donors, high-throughput TCR beta sequencing was used to judge whether each TCR beta V gene segment behaved as functional or pseudogenic. Rather than using new phenotypic data, the later analysis identified candidate immune exposures from TCR beta sequences and from how often those sequences occurred across donors.

As encoded in the germline V gene, CDR1 is SGHDT while CDR2 is YYEEEE. Its CDR3 holds 15 amino acids, cysteine through phenylalanine. Of the read, only the CDR3 DNA is kept; its 45 bases are in frame from base 1. The germline ends are 9 bases apart after V is trimmed by 0 bases and J by 3 bases. In total, 666 healthy bone marrow donors made up the cohort. At the time of sampling, all cohort members were nominally healthy, though unrecorded immune exposures were likely present. The donor tested CMV seropositive and was one of the 289 seropositive cohort members. A peripheral blood sample was collected from each donor, and TCR beta sequencing was performed on peripheral blood mononuclear cells. The Qiagen DNeasy Blood Extraction Kit was used to extract genomic DNA from the blood cell samples. Paper-wide results and their limitations: Assigning TCR associations to individual alleles was difficult when HLA alleles, especially DR and DQ, strongly co-occurred. The presence/absence analyses assumed that sequencing depth was roughly uniform across donors, and that assumption may not be true. HLA typing was unavailable for some donors at each locus, so association tests used only the typed subset. In both the original and validation cohorts, the classifier was reported to diagnose cytomegalovirus status with high specificity and sensitivity. Because counts were too low, roughly 18 rarely observed V segments, including chromosome 9 orphons, were left out of the earlier analysis of approximately 500 of the donors. CMV serostatus was the only immune exposure information available for the cohort. In a later analysis, HLA-associated TCR beta chains showed more clonal expansion and lower generation probabilities than non-associated chains that were equally common. Across donors, most TCR sequences were observed very rarely, whereas some public TCRs were present in many individuals. A cluster of highly shared sequence variants was judged likely to represent a technical artifact of the sequencing pipeline. Broadly in line with IMGT annotations, most TCR beta V segments showed up in productive rearrangements about 87% or about 30% of the time in an earlier analysis of 450 to 750 of the donors. In a later genetic analysis, fewer N-insertions in productive TCRs were reported among donors in an Asian-associated ancestry cluster than the roughly 700-donor mean. Some IMGT-functional V segments, including TRBV6-2 and TRBV6-3, could not be distinguished by the 87-base-pair reads and were therefore excluded. According to the authors, the approach could potentially be generalized to other disease states and immunological phenotypes. A further reported finding was that TCR beta sequences accurately predicted the HLA-A and HLA-B alleles for most subjects in the first cohort. According to a later analysis, TCR association rates differed among HLA loci, with DRB1 alleles showing the most associated TCRs and HLA-C alleles showing the fewest. A later analysis reported that several top co-occurrence clusters appeared linked to parvovirus B19, influenza, CMV and Epstein-Barr virus. In a later analysis, most CMV-associated TCR beta chains were found to appear HLA-restricted, with HLA associations seemingly driven largely by CMV exposure. In a later analysis, more than 15,000 TCR beta sequences were associated with specific HLA alleles at a false discovery rate of 0.05. In the study, approximately 160 TCR beta chains were listed as associated with cytomegalovirus. In vitro tests confirmed that a few of the cytomegalovirus-associated TCR beta chains recognize cytomegalovirus antigens. An association between a missense DCLRE1C variant and V-gene and J-gene trimming of TCR beta chains was found in a later genetic analysis and replicated in an independent cohort. Linkage disequilibrium might explain the correlated functional status among segregating V segments, but an unknown experimental factor could not be ruled out. In this cohort, only TCR beta chains were sequenced, and detectable features were limited by the absence of alpha or paired-chain data.

On this clone: What this receptor recognizes is not known.

Library prep was done by the immunoSEQ multiplex PCR assay. The multiplex PCR relied on a mix of 60 forward primers for TCR Vbeta segments and 13 reverse primers for TCR Jbeta segments. A multiplex PCR assay on genomic DNA amplified the CDR3 region of rearranged TCR beta genes. The Illumina HiSeq System was used to sequence the amplified TCR beta libraries as 87-base-pair reads. From the authors' description of their analysis: Across the roughly 700 repertoires, a later analysis counted tens of millions of unique TCR beta chains, approximately 10 million of which were shared by at least two donors. A nearest-neighbor algorithm error-corrected the raw reads and collapsed the reads into unique sequences, merging closely related sequences to remove PCR and sequencing errors. CDR3 sequences were aligned to IMGT reference sequences to assign V, D and J gene segments. For a sequence to be retained, at least a six-nucleotide match to both a V gene segment and a J gene segment was required. Rearrangements were called productive when the CDR3 lacked stop codons and stayed in frame with V and J; all others were non-productive. CDR3 was defined according to IMGT convention as the region running from the second conserved V-encoded cysteine to the conserved J-encoded phenylalanine. Sequences without an unambiguous match to a single V gene segment were excluded from the earlier analysis of about 600 of the donors. An earlier analysis of a few hundred of the donors classified V segments as functional when productive rearrangements were above 56.7% and as segregating when the standard deviation between donors was above 5%. To diagnose cytomegalovirus status from the catalog of TCR beta chain sequences, a statistical classification framework was built. In a later analysis, TCR nucleotide sequences were compared against IMGT/GENE-DB human TR gene sequences so that V and J genes could be assigned. In a later analysis, CDR3 sequences and most-parsimonious VDJ recombination scenarios were assigned using the TCRdist pipeline. A later analysis defined each TCR beta chain by its CDR3 amino acid sequence plus V-gene family, and excluded reads lacking a unique V-gene family. In a later analysis, 450 to 600 highly shared, low-generation-probability nucleotide sequences were removed to address suspected cross-contamination and a sequencing artifact. In a later analysis, a clonal expansion index for each public chain was calculated from normalized within-repertoire ranks of inferred template counts. Generation probabilities in a later analysis came from a VDJ recombination model fitted to out-of-frame rearrangements, and those results were checked against IGoR. Hypergeometric tests were used in a later analysis to score TCR-TCR, TCR-HLA and TCR-CMV co-occurrence, with a repertoire-size bias correction applied to the TCR pairs. In a later analysis, false discovery rates were estimated by permuting HLA or CMV assignments 20 times. In a later analysis, co-occurring TCRs were grouped with DBSCAN, and TCRdist sequence similarity was added when clustering was performed within HLA-allele-positive subsets. Repertoires with fewer than 30,000 or more than 120,000 public chains, plus five repertoires with anomalous nucleotide sharing, were excluded from co-occurrence clustering. TCRdb provides this immuneACCESS table in a form limited to in-frame rearrangements. Some clones are lacking; in checked studies, under half of them reflect an unresolved V gene, and why the rest are absent is not known. V, J and clone size were drawn from that table, and D and trimming were deduced from the DNA. The sample's table covers roughly 72,000 clones. In total, the top ten clones hold 3.5% to 4% of the sample.

This TCR was sampled from a man aged 18 to 29 in good health and CMV-seropositive. The sequence is built from TRBV5-6 and TRBJ2-2; a tentative D call is TRBD2 (5 bases match). Sequenced input: PBMCs. The CDR3 protein is CASSLAAEDTGELFF. DNA sequence: TGTGCCAGCAGCTTGGCCGCGGAGGACACCGGGGAGCTGTTTTTT.